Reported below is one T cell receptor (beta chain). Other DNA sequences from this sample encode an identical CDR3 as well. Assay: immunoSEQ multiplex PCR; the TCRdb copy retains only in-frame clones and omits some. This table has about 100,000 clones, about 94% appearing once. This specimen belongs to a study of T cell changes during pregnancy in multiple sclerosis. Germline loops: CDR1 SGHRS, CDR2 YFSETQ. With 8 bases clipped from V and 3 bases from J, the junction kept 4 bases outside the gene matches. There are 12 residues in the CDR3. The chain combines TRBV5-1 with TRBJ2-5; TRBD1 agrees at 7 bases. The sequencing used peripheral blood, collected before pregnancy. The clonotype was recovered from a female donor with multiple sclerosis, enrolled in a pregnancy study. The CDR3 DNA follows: TGCGCCAGTTCCGGGACAGAAGAGACCCAGTACTTC. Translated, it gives CASSGTEETQYF.